This TCR beta chain comes out of a study of blood T cells in healthy people across ages. Study-wide points: The percentage of naive T cells correlated strongly with TCR beta diversity.

This clonotype was seen more than once but under ten times. Its antigen is still unknown. Through a sample-barcoded 5' primer and a J-beta primer mix, a second PCR was run for roughly 6 to 11 cycles. TCRdb itself ran the 5' RACE reads through MiXCR, one entry per CDR3 protein. The sample shows 780,000 or so distinct CDR3 sequences, about 55% of them seen only once. CDR3 length: 15 residues. V gave up 6 bases and J gave up 6 bases, with 18 bases separating them. Sequenced input: blood. The V gene is TRBV12-3 or TRBV12-4, the J gene TRBJ2-1, with unresolved D. The TCR sequence derives from a man older than 75 in good health. The CDR3 is CASSQLRDLGNEQFF. As DNA, the CDR3 is TGTGCCAGCAGCCAGCTAAGGGATCTGGGCAATGAGCAGTTCTTC.